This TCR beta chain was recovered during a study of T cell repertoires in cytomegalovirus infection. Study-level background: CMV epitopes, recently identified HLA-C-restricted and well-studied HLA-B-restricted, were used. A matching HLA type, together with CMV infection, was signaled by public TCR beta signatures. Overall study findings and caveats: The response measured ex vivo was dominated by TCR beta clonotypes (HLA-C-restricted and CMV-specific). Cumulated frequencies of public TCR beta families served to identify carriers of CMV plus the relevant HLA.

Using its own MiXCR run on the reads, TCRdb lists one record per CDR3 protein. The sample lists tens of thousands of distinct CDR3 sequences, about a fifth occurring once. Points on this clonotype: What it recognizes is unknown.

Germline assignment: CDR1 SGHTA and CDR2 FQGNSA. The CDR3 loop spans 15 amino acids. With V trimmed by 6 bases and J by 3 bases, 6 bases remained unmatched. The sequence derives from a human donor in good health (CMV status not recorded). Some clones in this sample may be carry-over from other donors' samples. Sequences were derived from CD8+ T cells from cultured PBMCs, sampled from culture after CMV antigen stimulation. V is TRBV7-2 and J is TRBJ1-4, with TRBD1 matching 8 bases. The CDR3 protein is CASSPDRGSNEKLFF. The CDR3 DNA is TGTGCCAGCAGTCCTGACAGGGGATCTAATGAAAAACTGTTTTTT.